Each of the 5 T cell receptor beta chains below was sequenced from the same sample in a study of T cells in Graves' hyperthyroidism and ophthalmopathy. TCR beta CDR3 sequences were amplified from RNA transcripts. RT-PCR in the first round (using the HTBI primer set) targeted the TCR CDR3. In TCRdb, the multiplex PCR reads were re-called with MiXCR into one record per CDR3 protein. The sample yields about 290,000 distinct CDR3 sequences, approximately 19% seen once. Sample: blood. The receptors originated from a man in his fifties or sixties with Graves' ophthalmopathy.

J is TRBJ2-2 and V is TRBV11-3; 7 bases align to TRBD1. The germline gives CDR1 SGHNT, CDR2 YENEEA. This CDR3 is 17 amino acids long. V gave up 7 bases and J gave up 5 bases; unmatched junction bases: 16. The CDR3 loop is CASNSGPAQGPTGELFF. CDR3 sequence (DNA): TGTGCCAGCAACTCGGGACCCGCACAGGGGCCTACCGGGGAGCTGTTTTTT.

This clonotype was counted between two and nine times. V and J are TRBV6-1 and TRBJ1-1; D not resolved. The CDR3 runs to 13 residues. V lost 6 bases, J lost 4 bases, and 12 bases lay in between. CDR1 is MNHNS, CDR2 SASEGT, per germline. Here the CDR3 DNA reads TGTGCCAGCAGCTTCTCTTCGAGCACTGAAGCTTTCTTT. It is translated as CASSFSSSTEAFF.

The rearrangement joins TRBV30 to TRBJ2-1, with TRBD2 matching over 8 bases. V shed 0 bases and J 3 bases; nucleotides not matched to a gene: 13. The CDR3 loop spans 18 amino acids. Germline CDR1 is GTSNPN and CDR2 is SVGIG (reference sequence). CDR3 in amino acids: CAWSVRGTRTLGYNEQFF. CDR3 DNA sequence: TGTGCCTGGAGTGTACGGGGGACTAGGACTCTTGGCTACAATGAGCAGTTCTTC.

The CDR3 DNA is TGTGCCAGCAGTCGTGACAGGTCCAATGAAAAACTGTTTTTT. Translated, it gives CASSRDRSNEKLFF. V usage is TRBV6-1 and J usage is TRBJ1-4; tentative D call: TRBD1 (6 bases). The CDR3 length is 14 residues. Trimming removed 5 bases at V and 5 bases at J, with 12 bases between. Germline lookup yields CDR1 MNHNS and CDR2 SASEGT.

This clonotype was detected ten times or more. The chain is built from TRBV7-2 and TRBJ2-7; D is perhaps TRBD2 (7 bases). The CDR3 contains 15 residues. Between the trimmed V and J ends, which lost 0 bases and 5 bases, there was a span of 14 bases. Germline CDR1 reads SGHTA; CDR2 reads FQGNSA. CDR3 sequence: CASSLAVGGRDEQYF. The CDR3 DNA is TGTGCCAGCAGCTTAGCGGTCGGGGGGCGGGACGAGCAGTACTTC.